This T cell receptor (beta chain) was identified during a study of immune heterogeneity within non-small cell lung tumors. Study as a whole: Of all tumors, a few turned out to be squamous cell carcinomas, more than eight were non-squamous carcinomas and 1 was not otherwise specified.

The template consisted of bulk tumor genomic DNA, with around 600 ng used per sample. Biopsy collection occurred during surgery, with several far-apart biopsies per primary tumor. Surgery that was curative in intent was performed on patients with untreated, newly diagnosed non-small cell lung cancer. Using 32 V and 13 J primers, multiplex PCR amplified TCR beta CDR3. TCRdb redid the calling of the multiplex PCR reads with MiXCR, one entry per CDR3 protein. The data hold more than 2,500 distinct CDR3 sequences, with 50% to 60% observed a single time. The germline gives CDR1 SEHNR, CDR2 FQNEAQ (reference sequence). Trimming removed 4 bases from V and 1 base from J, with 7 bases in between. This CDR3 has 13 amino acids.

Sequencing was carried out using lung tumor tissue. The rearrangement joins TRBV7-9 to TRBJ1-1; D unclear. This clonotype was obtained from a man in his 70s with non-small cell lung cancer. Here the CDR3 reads CASSYRANTEAFF. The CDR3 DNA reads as TGTGCCAGCAGCTATCGCGCGAACACTGAAGCTTTCTTT.